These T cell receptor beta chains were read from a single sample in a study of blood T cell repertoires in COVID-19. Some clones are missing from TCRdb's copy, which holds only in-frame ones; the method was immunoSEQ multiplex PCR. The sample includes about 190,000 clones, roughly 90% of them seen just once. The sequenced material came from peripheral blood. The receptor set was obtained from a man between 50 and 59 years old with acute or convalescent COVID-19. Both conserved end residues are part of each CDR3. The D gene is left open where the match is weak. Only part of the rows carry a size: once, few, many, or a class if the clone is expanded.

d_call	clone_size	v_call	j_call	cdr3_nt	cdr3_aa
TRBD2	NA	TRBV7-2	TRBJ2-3	TGTGCCAGCAGCTTAATTAGCGGGGTCGCAGATACGCAGTATTTT	CASSLISGVADTQYF
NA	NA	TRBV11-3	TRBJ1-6	TGTGCCAGCAGCTTAGACAGGGGCAGGGATACCTATAATTCACCCCTCCACTTT	CASSLDRGRDTYNSPLHF
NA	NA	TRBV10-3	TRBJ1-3	TGTGCCATCAGTGCCCAGGGGATTATCTCTGGAAACACCATATATTTT	CAISAQGIISGNTIYF
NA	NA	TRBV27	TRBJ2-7	TGTGCCAGCAGTTTATACGGCGGTTCCTACGAGCAGTACTTC	CASSLYGGSYEQYF
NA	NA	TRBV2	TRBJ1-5	TGTGCCAGCAGTGAAGATCCAAGGGGGACCTATAGCAATCAGCCCCAGCATTTT	CASSEDPRGTYSNQPQHF
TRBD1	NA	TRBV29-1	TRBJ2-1	TGCAGCGTTCGGGACAGGGCTCTCAATGAGCAGTTCTTC	CSVRDRALNEQFF
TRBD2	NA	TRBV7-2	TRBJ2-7	TGTGCCAGCAGCCCCAGCAGCTCGGGACTAGCGGGCTTCTACGAGCAGTACTTC	CASSPSSSGLAGFYEQYF
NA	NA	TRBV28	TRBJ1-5	TGTGCCAGCAGTTTAGAGACGGGTCATAGCAATCAGCCCCAGCATTTT	CASSLETGHSNQPQHF
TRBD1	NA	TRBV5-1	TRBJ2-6	TGCGCCAGCAGCCGTGGACAGGGCTGGGCCAACGTCCTGACTTTC	CASSRGQGWANVLTF
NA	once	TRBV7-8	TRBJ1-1	TGTGCCAGCAGCTTAAAGTTACCTAAGCTGAACACTGAAGCTTTCTTT	CASSLKLPKLNTEAFF
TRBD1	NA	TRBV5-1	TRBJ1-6	TGCGCCAGCAGCTTGGAGAGACAGGGCTATAATTCACCCCTCCACTTT	CASSLERQGYNSPLHF
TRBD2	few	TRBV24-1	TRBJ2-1	TGTGCCACCAGTGATTCCGGGACTAAAAATGAGCAGTTCTTC	CATSDSGTKNEQFF
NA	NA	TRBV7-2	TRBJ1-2	TGTGCCAGCAGCCCTGGAGGGAGTCTCTATGGCTACACCTTC	CASSPGGSLYGYTF
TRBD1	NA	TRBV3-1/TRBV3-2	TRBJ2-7	TGTGCCAGCAGCGCAACCGGGACAGGGGTCCACGAGCAGTACTTC	CASSATGTGVHEQYF
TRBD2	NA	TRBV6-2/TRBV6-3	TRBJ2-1	TGTGCCAGCAGTTACTCGAGGCGGGAGGGTGAGCAGTTCTTC	CASSYSRREGEQFF
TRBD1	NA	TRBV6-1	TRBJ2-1	TGTGCCAGCAGTGGAGGGACAGGGGGAATCAACAATGAGCAGTTCTTC	CASSGGTGGINNEQFF
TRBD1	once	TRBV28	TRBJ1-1	TGTGCCAGCATCTCAGGGGGCGCCGGGAACACTGAAGCTTTCTTT	CASISGGAGNTEAFF
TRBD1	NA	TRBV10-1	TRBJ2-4	TGCGCCAGCAGGATAAAACAGCGACAGGGTTTAGCCAAAAACATTCAGTACTTC	CASRIKQRQGLAKNIQYF
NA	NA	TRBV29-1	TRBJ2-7	TGCAGCGTCTCGTGGAGGGGAAGGGAGCAGTACTTC	CSVSWRGREQYF
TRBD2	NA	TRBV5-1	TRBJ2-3	TGCGCCAGCAGCTTAGCGGGAGGTTACACAGATACGCAGTATTTT	CASSLAGGYTDTQYF
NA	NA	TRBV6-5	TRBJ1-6	TGTGCCAGCAGTACCTCGGGGGGATGGTCACCCCTCCACTTT	CASSTSGGWSPLHF
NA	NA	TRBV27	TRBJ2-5	TGTGCCAGCAGTTTAGGATCCCTGGGACTTAAGTACTTC	CASSLGSLGLKYF
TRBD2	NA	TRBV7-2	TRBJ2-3	TGTGCCAGCAGCGAGCGGGGCCCCCGCACAGATACGCAGTATTTT	CASSERGPRTDTQYF
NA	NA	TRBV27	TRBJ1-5	TGTGCCAGCAGCCCAGGGTGGGGTCAGCCCCAGCATTTT	CASSPGWGQPQHF
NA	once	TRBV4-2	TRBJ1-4	TGTGCCAGCAGCCAAGATCGGGACACTGAAAAACTGTTTTTT	CASSQDRDTEKLFF
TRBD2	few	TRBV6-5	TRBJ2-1	TGTGCCAGCCCCCCTAGCGGGAGGGCCGGTGAGCAGTTCTTC	CASPPSGRAGEQFF
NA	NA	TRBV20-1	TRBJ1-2	TGCAGTGCTAGTTACAGAACCTATGGCTACACCTTC	CSASYRTYGYTF
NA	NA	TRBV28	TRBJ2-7	TGTGCCAGCAGTACAACGGGACTCGGAGGAGACGAGCAGTACTTC	CASSTTGLGGDEQYF
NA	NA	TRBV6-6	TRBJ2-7	TGTGCCAGCAGTTACGGGCAGGCGATGAGCTCCTACGAGCAGTACTTC	CASSYGQAMSSYEQYF
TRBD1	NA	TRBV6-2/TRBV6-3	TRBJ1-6	TGTGCCAGCAGCCCTAAGGCTTCCGGGACAGGGAAATCACCCCTCCACTTT	CASSPKASGTGKSPLHF
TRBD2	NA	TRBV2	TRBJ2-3	TGTGCCAGCAGTGACCCTCGGGGGGGGATCAGCACAGATACGCAGTATTTT	CASSDPRGGISTDTQYF
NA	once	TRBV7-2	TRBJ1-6	TGTGCCAGCAGATTCACAGGCTCACCCCTCCACTTT	CASRFTGSPLHF
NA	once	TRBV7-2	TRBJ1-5	TGTGCCAGCAGCCGCTTGGCCAATCAGCCCCAGCATTTT	CASSRLANQPQHF
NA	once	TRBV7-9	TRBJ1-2	TGTGCCAGCAGCTTTTTCGACAGAGCATATAGTGGCTACACCTTC	CASSFFDRAYSGYTF
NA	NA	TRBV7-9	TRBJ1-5	TGTGCCAGCAGCCCTTCCGATCAGCCCCAGCATTTT	CASSPSDQPQHF
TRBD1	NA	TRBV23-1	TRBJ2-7	TGCGCCAGCCCCGGGACAGAAACCTACGAGCAGTACTTC	CASPGTETYEQYF
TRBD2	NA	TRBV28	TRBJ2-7	TGTGCCAGCAGGTCTCTTGAGAGTAGCGGGAGCTACGAGCAGTACTTC	CASRSLESSGSYEQYF
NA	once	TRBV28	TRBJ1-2	TGTGCCAGCAGTAACAGGGATAACTATGGCTACACCTTC	CASSNRDNYGYTF
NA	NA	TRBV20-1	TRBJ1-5	TGCAGTGCCCCAGGGGCAGGGCCCCAGCATTTT	CSAPGAGPQHF
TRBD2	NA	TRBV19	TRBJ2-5	TGTGCCAGTAATAGCGGGGGCCGCCAAGAGACCCAGTACTTC	CASNSGGRQETQYF
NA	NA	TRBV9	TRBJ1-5	TGTGCCAGCAGCGAGGGGGGGTATCCTCAGCCCCAGCATTTT	CASSEGGYPQPQHF
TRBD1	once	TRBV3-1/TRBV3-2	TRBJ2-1	TGTGCCAGCAGCCAAAGGACAGGGTTTGATGAGCAGTTCTTC	CASSQRTGFDEQFF
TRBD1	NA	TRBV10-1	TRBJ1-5	TGCGCCAGCAGTGAAGGGACACAGGGGAGTGGTCAGCCCCAGCATTTT	CASSEGTQGSGQPQHF